The 12 T cell receptor beta chains listed next were all sequenced from one sample in a study of blood T cell repertoires in COVID-19. Assay used: immunoSEQ multiplex PCR; TCRdb lists only in-frame clones, some missing. The sample contains 150,000 to 200,000 clones, 79% of which appear only once. The sample comprised peripheral blood. These receptors all stem from a woman aged 35 to 49 with COVID-19, enrolled during active disease.

This rearrangement joins TRBV11-2 to TRBJ2-4; 10 bases are a match to TRBD2. Germline lookup yields CDR1 SGHAT and CDR2 FQNNGV. The V gene end was trimmed by 4 bases and the J gene end by 0 bases; junction bases not matched to a gene: 15. The CDR3 is 20 amino acids. CDR3 coding DNA: TGTGCCAGCAGCTCAGACTTAGCGGGAGGCCGTTTACTAGCCAAAAACATTCAGTACTTC. This encodes CASSSDLAGGRLLAKNIQYF.

The rearrangement joins TRBV6-5 to TRBJ2-7; 7 positions agree with TRBD1. Trimming at V came to 5 bases and at J to 7 bases, leaving 11 bases not matched to a gene. This CDR3 comprises 14 residues. Germline V lookup: CDR1 MNHEY, CDR2 SVGAGI. CDR3 residues: CASSKTGTALEQYF. CDR3 bases: TGTGCCAGCAGTAAAACCGGGACAGCCTTAGAGCAGTACTTC.

V and J are TRBV7-2 and TRBJ2-1; 10 positions agree with TRBD2. The germline gives CDR1 SGHTA, CDR2 FQGNSA. The V gene end was trimmed by 7 bases and the J gene end by 7 bases; junction bases not matched to a gene: 7. The CDR3 totals 14 residues. The CDR3: CASNPSGSINEQFF. CDR3 DNA: TGTGCCAGCAACCCTAGCGGGAGTATTAATGAGCAGTTCTTC.

The DNA for the CDR3 is TGTGCCAGCAGTTCCAGGGGGCAGCCCCAGCATTTT. It codes for CASSSRGQPQHF. This chain uses TRBV6-6 with TRBJ1-5; TRBD1 matches 7 bases. The CDR3 is 12 residues long. V lost 4 bases, J lost 7 bases, and 1 base stayed unmatched. Germline V CDR1 and CDR2: MNHNY, SVGAGI (reference sequence).

The CDR3: CATTRGPTEAFF. DNA of the CDR3: TGTGCCACCACTCGCGGGCCGACTGAAGCTTTCTTT. The chain recombines TRBV12-3 or TRBV12-4 with TRBJ1-1; D remains ambiguous. CDR3 length: 12 amino acids. Trimming pared 10 bases from V and 5 bases from J, leaving 14 bases between.

The chain uses TRBV19 and TRBJ1-5; D uncertain. CDR3 length: 12 residues. The germline gives CDR1 LNHDA, CDR2 SQIVND (reference sequence). The V end was cut by 7 bases, the J end by 10 bases, with 14 bases between. CDR3 loop: CASTGSSSPQHF. CDR3 DNA sequence: TGTGCCAGTACAGGCTCCTCAAGCCCCCAGCATTTT.

This chain connects TRBV13 to TRBJ2-3; TRBD2 matches at 8 bases. Germline V CDR1 and CDR2: PRHDT, FYEKMQ (reference sequence). The junction had 5 bases not matched to a gene; V was cut back by 5 bases and J by 1 base. This CDR3 comprises 15 residues. CDR3 protein: CASSIRGGGTDTQYF. CDR3 in DNA: TGTGCCAGCAGCATACGGGGGGGCGGCACAGATACGCAGTATTTT.

In DNA form, the CDR3 reads TGTGCCAGCAGCCCTCGAGAGCTAGCGGCGATGAATGAGCAGTTCTTC. Encoded protein: CASSPRELAAMNEQFF. This chain uses TRBV5-5 with TRBJ2-1; 7 bases match TRBD2. Trimming cost V 4 bases and J 7 bases; bases outside gene matches: 14. The CDR3 consists of 16 residues. CDR1 and CDR2 from the germline V gene are SGHKS and YYEKEE (reference sequence).

A word on this clone: Germline and junction disagree at one end, which may indicate a read error. The gene calls are TRBV2 and TRBJ2-5; 14 bases match TRBD2. This CDR3 has 18 amino acids. CDR1 and CDR2 from the germline V gene are SNHLY and FYNNEI. As DNA, the CDR3 is TGTGCCACCAGTACCGGACTAGCGGGAGGTTTTCTACAAGAGACCCAGTACTTC. Protein product: CATSTGLAGGFLQETQYF. The whole variable domain, remainder taken from reference TRBV2 and TRBJ2-5, is EPEVTQTPSHQVTQMGQEVILRCVPISNHLYFYWYRQILGQKVEFLVSFYNNEISEKSEIFDDQFSVERPDGSNFTLKIRSTKLEDSAMYFCATSTGLAGGFLQETQYFGPGTRLLVL.

The chain is built from TRBV9 and TRBJ2-1, with no clear D. Trimming cost V 0 bases and J 10 bases, with 5 bases left between them. CDR3 size: 11 residues. Germline V gives CDR1 SGDLS, CDR2 YYNGEE. This chain's CDR3 is CASSVDREQFF. CDR3 sequence (DNA): TGTGCCAGCAGCGTAGACAGAGAGCAGTTCTTC.

This rearrangement joins TRBV4-1 to TRBJ1-5; D is undetermined. V was cut by 2 bases and J by 6 bases, with 11 bases left in between. This CDR3 spans 14 amino acids. The germline V gene encodes CDR1 MGHRA and CDR2 YSYEKL. The CDR3 DNA sequence: TGCGCCAGCAGCCAACCAAACCGGGGTCAGCCCCAGCATTTT. It translates to CASSQPNRGQPQHF.

The V call is TRBV18, the J call TRBJ1-1; a possible D gene is TRBD1 (6 bases). The length of the CDR3 is 13 residues. Trimming pared 5 bases from V and 1 base from J, leaving 8 bases between. Germline lookup yields CDR1 KGHSH and CDR2 LQKENI. This chain's CDR3 is CASSGTQNTEAFF. CDR3 nucleotide sequence: TGTGCCAGCTCAGGGACACAGAACACTGAAGCTTTCTTT.